The 31 T cell receptor beta chains below were found in one sample sequenced in a study of sequential checkpoint blockade in melanoma. Treatment noted: randomized to nivolumab then ipilimumab (arm A) or the reverse (arm B). Some clones are missing from TCRdb's copy, which holds only in-frame ones; the method was immunoSEQ multiplex PCR. The data contain around 40,000 clones, roughly 85% of them singletons. The sample here was CD8+ T cells sorted from blood (inferred from file names), taken from a patient given nivolumab and ipilimumab in sequence. These TCRs come from a human donor with melanoma.

This clone turned up a few times. A junction boundary mismatches the germline segment, possibly from a read error. The chain uses TRBV10-1 and TRBJ2-7; 9 positions agree with TRBD2. The CDR3 length is 13 residues. Germline V gene sequence: CDR1 WNHNN, CDR2 SYGVQD (reference sequence). CDR3 sequence (DNA): TGCGCCAGCAGTGAGACTGCGGGGGGGACTAGGAGCTTC. This sequence encodes CASSETAGGTRSF.

The rearrangement links TRBV19 to TRBJ2-7; D is perhaps TRBD1 (6 bases). Germline V lookup: CDR1 LNHDA, CDR2 SQIVND (reference sequence). V lost 5 bases and J lost 3, with 11 bases in between. The length of the CDR3 is 13 residues. The CDR3 nucleotides are TGTGCCAGTAGTGTCCAGGGGCACTACGAGCAGTACTTC. Its protein product is CASSVQGHYEQYF. Full variable domain (missing parts from reference TRBV19 and TRBJ2-7): DGGITQSPKYLFRKEGQNVTLSCEQNLNHDAMYWYRQDPGQGLRLIYYSQIVNDFQKGDIAEGYSVSREKKESFPLTVTSAQKNPTAFYLCASSVQGHYEQYFGPGTRLTVT.

The chain joins TRBV27 to TRBJ2-7, with a tentative D call TRBD1 (5 bases). Germline V lookup: CDR1 MNHEY, CDR2 SMNVEV (reference sequence). The V end was cut by 6 bases, the J end by 3 bases, with 15 bases between. The CDR3 sequence is 14 residues long. The CDR3 nucleotides are TGTGCCAGCAGCAGACAGATTCAAGTCTACGAGCAGTACTTC. This encodes CASSRQIQVYEQYF.

This clone was detected only a few times. Within the sample, other DNA sequences also encode this same CDR3. The rearrangement uses TRBV27 and TRBJ1-4, with D possibly being TRBD1 (5 bases). The CDR3 runs 11 residues. Trimming took 6 bases from V and 7 from J, leaving 6 bases between them. The V gene's germline CDR1 is MNHEY and CDR2 SMNVEV (reference sequence). CDR3 in amino acids: CASRGGEKLFF. The CDR3 DNA is TGTGCCAGCAGGGGGGGTGAAAAACTGTTTTTT.

J is TRBJ2-1 and V is TRBV9, with a possible D match to TRBD2 (6 bases). This CDR3 contains 16 residues. Trimming left V 1 base short and J 2 bases short, with 13 bases between. The germline gives CDR1 SGDLS, CDR2 YYNGEE. CDR3 residues: CASSVRASAPYNEQFF. CDR3 nucleotides: TGTGCCAGCAGCGTAAGGGCTAGCGCTCCCTACAATGAGCAGTTCTTC.

The chain is built from TRBV30 and TRBJ1-2; 9 bases line up with TRBD1. V dropped 3 bases and J dropped 4; count of bases not matched to a gene: 6. The V gene's germline CDR1 is GTSNPN and CDR2 SVGIG (reference sequence). CDR3 size: 14 residues. The DNA for the CDR3 is TGTGCCTGGAGGGCCGGGACAGGGTTCTATGGCTACACCTTC. This codes for CAWRAGTGFYGYTF.

As DNA, the CDR3 is TGTGCCAGCAGCCCTAATGGGGGGGGCAAAGCTTTCTTT. Translated, it gives CASSPNGGGKAFF. The V call is TRBV11-3, the J call TRBJ1-1, with a possible D match to TRBD1 (6 bases). CDR3 size: 13 residues. With 5 bases removed from V and 9 bases from J, the gap between germline ends came to 16 bases. CDR1 SGHNT and CDR2 YENEEA come from the germline V gene.

Here the CDR3 DNA reads TGTGCCATCAGTGAGACGCGTTCAGGGAACACCGGGGAGCTGTTTTTT. Translated, it gives CAISETRSGNTGELFF. This chain joins TRBV10-3 and TRBJ2-2; D is ambiguous. Germline CDR1 is ENHRY and CDR2 is SYGVKD. V was clipped by 2 bases and J by 1 base, with 11 bases between them. The CDR3 length is 16 residues.

This clone showed up just once. The V call is TRBV27, the J call TRBJ2-7; possibly TRBD1 for D (6 bases). V was cut by 5 bases and J by 3 bases, with 11 bases left in between. CDR1 is MNHEY and CDR2 is SMNVEV in the germline V gene (reference sequence). The CDR3 sequence is 13 residues long. The CDR3 loop is CASSTGQVYEQYF. DNA for the CDR3: TGTGCCAGCAGTACGGGACAAGTCTACGAGCAGTACTTC.

A word on this clone: The sample contains more than one DNA sequence encoding this CDR3. The chain combines TRBV28 with TRBJ2-1; possible D gene TRBD1, 5 bases. V was pared by 6 bases and J by 0 bases, with 9 bases between. The CDR3 runs to 14 residues. In germline, CDR1 is MDHEN, CDR2 SYDVKM. The CDR3 bases are TGTGCCAGCAGCGACAGTAGCTCCTACAATGAGCAGTTCTTC. Translation: CASSDSSSYNEQFF.

The genes are TRBV19 and TRBJ1-3; tentatively, D is TRBD1 (5 bases). Germline V lookup: CDR1 LNHDA, CDR2 SQIVND (reference sequence). The V gene lost 3 bases and the J gene lost 1 base, with 16 bases spanning the gap. The CDR3 contains 17 residues. CDR3 protein: CASSMPREGVSGNTIYF. CDR3 sequence (DNA): TGTGCCAGTAGTATGCCCAGGGAAGGAGTTTCTGGAAACACCATATATTTT.

The V gene is TRBV7-3, the J gene TRBJ2-3; TRBD2 is a possible D gene (6 bases). Germline lookup yields CDR1 SGHTA and CDR2 FQGTGA. V dropped 5 bases and J dropped 2 bases, with 14 bases sitting between them. CDR3 length: 15 amino acids. CDR3 nucleotides: TGTGCCAGCAGCCTAGGGGAGGCCTACACAGATACGCAGTATTTT. It codes for CASSLGEAYTDTQYF.

V gene TRBV4-1 combines with J gene TRBJ2-5; D is possibly TRBD2 (5 bases). The CDR3 consists of 13 residues. With 6 bases removed from V and 5 bases from J, the gap between germline ends came to 13 bases. Per germline, CDR1 MGHRA and CDR2 YSYEKL. The CDR3 loop is CASSPTRGETQYF. The CDR3 coding sequence is TGCGCCAGCAGTCCTACTAGAGGTGAGACCCAGTACTTC.

CDR3 protein: CASSGYTRTLYEQYF. The CDR3 coding sequence is TGTGCCAGCAGTGGTTATACACGGACTCTCTACGAGCAGTACTTC. The chain joins TRBV6-1 to TRBJ2-7, with D possibly being TRBD2 (5 bases). This CDR3 has 15 amino acids. Germline V gene lookup returns CDR1 MNHNS and CDR2 SASEGT. With 4 bases removed from V and 3 bases from J, the gap between germline ends came to 16 bases.

CDR3 loop: CASSARTSGTNTGELFF. The CDR3 DNA sequence: TGTGCCAGCAGCGCCCGGACTAGCGGGACGAACACCGGGGAGCTGTTTTTT. The gene calls are TRBV11-3 and TRBJ2-2; 12 bases are a match to TRBD2. The V and J ends lost 5 bases and 0 bases, in that order; junction bases with no gene match: 4. CDR3 length: 17 amino acids. Looked up from germline, CDR1 is SGHNT and CDR2 is YENEEA.

J is TRBJ2-1 and V is TRBV5-6, with D possibly matching TRBD2 (5 bases). This CDR3 is built from 12 residues. The V and J ends lost 6 bases and 8 bases respectively, with 12 bases between them. Germline V CDR1 and CDR2: SGHDT, YYEEEE. CDR3 sequence reads: CASTNTGDEQFF. The CDR3 coding sequence is TGTGCCAGCACCAACACCGGGGATGAGCAGTTCTTC. Complete variable domain (other parts from reference TRBV5-6 and TRBJ2-1): DAGVTQSPTHLIKTRGQQVTLRCSPKSGHDTVSWYQQALGQGPQFIFQYYEEEERQRGNFPDRFSGHQFPNYSSELNVNALLLGDSALYLCASTNTGDEQFFGPGTRLTVL.

This clone occurred once. J is TRBJ1-1 and V is TRBV7-3; tentatively, D is TRBD1 (6 bases). This CDR3 has 16 amino acids. Germline V gene lookup returns CDR1 SGHTA and CDR2 FQGTGA. Trimming took off 1 base at V and 0 bases at J, with 12 bases between the two ends. CDR3 nucleotide sequence: TGTGCCAGCAGCTTAATACGGCGACAGGTGAACACTGAAGCTTTCTTT. Translating gives CASSLIRRQVNTEAFF.

This sequence joins TRBV5-1 and TRBJ2-1; maybe TRBD1 (6 bases). This CDR3 is 15 amino acids long. Trimming removed 0 bases from V and 4 bases from J, with 11 bases in between. CDR1 is SGHRS, CDR2 YFSETQ, per germline. Written as DNA, the CDR3 is TGCGCCAGCAGCTTGGCCCGTGGGACATACAATGAGCAGTTCTTC. It is translated as CASSLARGTYNEQFF.

The genes are TRBV19 and TRBJ2-1; a possible D gene is TRBD1 (6 bases). In germline, CDR1 is LNHDA, CDR2 SQIVND (reference sequence). CDR3 length equals 14 residues. The V and J ends lost 2 bases and 4 bases respectively, with 9 bases between them. This CDR3 reads CASSIQGQYNEQFF. CDR3 sequence (DNA): TGTGCCAGTAGTATACAGGGACAATACAATGAGCAGTTCTTC.

The chain links TRBV27 to TRBJ1-2; D not certain. Trimming removed 4 bases at V and 4 bases at J, with 10 bases between. Germline V lookup: CDR1 MNHEY, CDR2 SMNVEV (reference sequence). The CDR3 runs to 13 residues. CDR3 protein: CASSWSGSYGYTF. In nucleotides, the CDR3 is TGTGCCAGCAGTTGGTCTGGGAGCTATGGCTACACCTTC.

The chain couples TRBV11-2 to TRBJ1-2; TRBD1 agrees at 8 bases. The germline gives CDR1 SGHAT, CDR2 FQNNGV. This CDR3 is built from 16 residues. With 2 bases clipped from V and 2 bases from J, the junction kept 7 bases outside the gene matches. CDR3 DNA: TGTGCCAGCAGCTTATTTGGACAGGGACGAAACTATGGCTACACCTTC. Protein product: CASSLFGQGRNYGYTF.

The chain combines TRBV7-9 with TRBJ2-1; 7 nucleotides align to TRBD2. V was pared by 3 bases and J by 6 bases, with 8 bases of the junction left unmatched. This CDR3 spans 15 amino acids. Looked up from germline, CDR1 is SEHNR and CDR2 is FQNEAQ (reference sequence). The CDR3 protein is CASSFGGRALNEQFF. CDR3 bases: TGTGCCAGCAGCTTTGGTGGGAGGGCCCTCAATGAGCAGTTCTTC.

V gene TRBV14 combines with J gene TRBJ2-1, with a tentative D call TRBD2 (6 bases). The V end lost 0 bases, the J end lost 6 bases, and 12 bases lay between the germline ends. Germline lookup yields CDR1 SGHDN and CDR2 FVKESK. The CDR3 covers 15 residues. CDR3 residues: CASSQEYGGINEQFF. The DNA of the CDR3 is TGTGCCAGCAGCCAAGAATACGGCGGGATCAATGAGCAGTTCTTC.

The gene calls are TRBV29-1 and TRBJ1-5; D unclear. From germline, CDR1 is SQVTM and CDR2 ANQGSEA. Between the trimmed V and J ends, which lost 5 bases and 2 bases, there was a span of 7 bases. This CDR3 has 12 amino acids. CDR3 protein: CSVLSGNQPQHF. The CDR3, as DNA: TGCAGCGTTCTTTCGGGCAATCAGCCCCAGCATTTT.

V gene TRBV14 combines with J gene TRBJ2-2; D not certain. Germline lookup yields CDR1 SGHDN and CDR2 FVKESK. Trimming cost V 3 bases and J 11 bases, with 13 bases left between them. This CDR3 has 13 amino acids. The CDR3 spells CASSQATPFELFF. The CDR3 coding sequence is TGTGCCAGCAGCCAGGCAACACCTTTTGAGCTGTTTTTT.

The genes are TRBV4-3 and TRBJ2-4; 14 bases align to TRBD2. The length of the CDR3 is 17 residues. The V gene end was trimmed by 4 bases and the J gene end by 7 bases; junction bases not matched to a gene: 9. The germline CDR1 and CDR2 sequences are LGHNA and YSLEER. CDR3 DNA: TGCGCCAGCAGCCCTCGACTAGCGGGAGGGCCTACGAACATTCAGTACTTC. Its protein is CASSPRLAGGPTNIQYF.

CDR3 sequence reads: CSGRQFLMNTEAFF. CDR3 sequence (DNA): TGCAGCGGTAGACAGTTTTTAATGAACACTGAAGCTTTCTTT. The chain couples TRBV29-1 to TRBJ1-1, with D possibly TRBD1 on 5 matching bases. The germline V and J ends were trimmed by 7 bases and 0 bases, with 15 bases remaining between them. Germline assignment: CDR1 SQVTM and CDR2 ANQGSEA. The CDR3 length is 14 residues. Full variable domain (remainder filled in from reference TRBV29-1 and TRBJ1-1): SAVISQKPSRDICQRGTSLTIQCQVDSQVTMMFWYRQQPGQSLTLIATANQGSEATYESGFVIDKFPISRPNLTFSTLTVSNMSPEDSSIYLCSGRQFLMNTEAFFGQGTRLTVV.

The chain joins TRBV4-2 to TRBJ1-2; D gene uncertain. CDR3 size: 15 residues. Trimming took 1 base from V and 1 from J, leaving 10 bases between them. The V gene's germline CDR1 is LGHNA and CDR2 YNFKEQ. The CDR3 sequence is CASSQVAGDNYGYTF. DNA of the CDR3: TGTGCCAGCAGCCAAGTCGCTGGAGATAACTATGGCTACACCTTC.

This chain uses TRBV6-6 with TRBJ1-2; D possibly corresponds to TRBD1 (5 bases). Trimming took 4 bases from V and 7 from J, leaving 7 bases between them. This CDR3 contains 11 residues. The germline V gene encodes CDR1 MNHNY and CDR2 SVGAGI (reference sequence). CDR3 loop: CASSWGGGYTF. The CDR3, as DNA: TGTGCCAGCAGTTGGGGGGGTGGCTACACCTTC.

The CDR3 loop reads CASSGTGEGGYTF. The CDR3 bases are TGTGCCAGCAGCGGGACAGGGGAGGGCGGCTACACCTTC. The chain has TRBV5-4 and TRBJ1-2; TRBD1 matches at 10 bases. V was clipped by 4 bases and J by 8 bases; unmatched bases: 5. The CDR3 extends over 13 amino acids. Looked up from germline, CDR1 is SGHNT and CDR2 is YYREEE (reference sequence).

This chain joins TRBV27 and TRBJ2-7, with 10 bases lining up with TRBD2. The CDR3 spans 16 residues. J gave up 4 bases and V 8 bases, and 14 bases lay outside the gene matches. Germline V gene data show CDR1 as MNHEY and CDR2 as SMNVEV (reference sequence). The CDR3 DNA sequence: TGTGCCAGCGGCAGACTAGCGGGCAGGTCCCGGTACGAGCAGTACTTC. Translation: CASGRLAGRSRYEQYF.